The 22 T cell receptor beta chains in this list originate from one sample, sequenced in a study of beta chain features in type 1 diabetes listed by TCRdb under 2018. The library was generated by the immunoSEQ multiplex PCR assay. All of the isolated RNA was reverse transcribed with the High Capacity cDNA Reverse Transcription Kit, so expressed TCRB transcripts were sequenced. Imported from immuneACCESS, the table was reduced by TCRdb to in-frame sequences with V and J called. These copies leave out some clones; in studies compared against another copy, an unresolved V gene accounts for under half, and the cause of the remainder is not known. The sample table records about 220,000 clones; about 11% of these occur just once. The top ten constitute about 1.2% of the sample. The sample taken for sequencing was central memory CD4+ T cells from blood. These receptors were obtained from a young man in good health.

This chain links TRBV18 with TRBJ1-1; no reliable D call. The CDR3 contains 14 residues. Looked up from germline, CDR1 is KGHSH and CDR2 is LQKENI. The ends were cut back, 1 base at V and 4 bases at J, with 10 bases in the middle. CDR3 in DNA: TGTGCCAGCTCACCACGGAAAGAGGGCACTGAAGCTTTCTTT. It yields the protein CASSPRKEGTEAFF.

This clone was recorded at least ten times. The chain's CDR3 is CASSEARPYPYEQYF. Here the CDR3 DNA reads TGTGCCAGCAGTGAAGCACGGCCGTATCCCTACGAGCAGTACTTC. The chain carries TRBV2 and TRBJ2-7; no firm D call. The CDR3 sequence is 15 residues long. V was shortened by 0 bases and J by 2 bases, with 11 bases between the two germline ends. In germline, CDR1 is SNHLY, CDR2 FYNNEI.

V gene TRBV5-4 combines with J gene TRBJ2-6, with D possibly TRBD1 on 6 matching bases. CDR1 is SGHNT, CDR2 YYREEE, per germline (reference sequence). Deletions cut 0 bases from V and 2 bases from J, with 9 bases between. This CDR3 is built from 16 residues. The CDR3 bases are TGTGCCAGCAGCTTGGAAGGGGGAGCTGGGGCCAACGTCCTGACTTTC. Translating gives CASSLEGGAGANVLTF.

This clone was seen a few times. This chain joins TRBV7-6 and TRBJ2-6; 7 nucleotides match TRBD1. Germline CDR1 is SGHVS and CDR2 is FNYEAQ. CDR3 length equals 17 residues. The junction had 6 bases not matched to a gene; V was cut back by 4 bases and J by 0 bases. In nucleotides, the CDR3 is TGTGCCAGCAGCTCCCGGGACAGTCCCTCTGGGGCCAACGTCCTGACTTTC. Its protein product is CASSSRDSPSGANVLTF.

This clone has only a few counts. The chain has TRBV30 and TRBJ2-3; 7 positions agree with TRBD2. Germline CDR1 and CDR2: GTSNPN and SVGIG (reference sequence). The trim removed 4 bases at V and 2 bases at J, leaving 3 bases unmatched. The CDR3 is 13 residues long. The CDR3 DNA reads TGTGCCTGGATGCGGGGGACCACAGATACGCAGTATTTT. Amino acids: CAWMRGTTDTQYF.

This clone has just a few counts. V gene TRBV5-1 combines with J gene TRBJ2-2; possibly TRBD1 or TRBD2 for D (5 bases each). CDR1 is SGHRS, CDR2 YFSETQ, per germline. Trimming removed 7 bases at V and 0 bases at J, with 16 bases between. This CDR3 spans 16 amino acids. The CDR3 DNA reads TGCGCCAGCCGACTTGGGGACGGCGCGAACACCGGGGAGCTGTTTTTT. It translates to CASRLGDGANTGELFF.

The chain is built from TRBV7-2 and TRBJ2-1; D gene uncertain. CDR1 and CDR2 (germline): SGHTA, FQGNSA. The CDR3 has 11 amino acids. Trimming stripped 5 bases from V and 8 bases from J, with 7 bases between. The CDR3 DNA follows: TGTGCCAGCAGCCCCTTGGATGAGCAGTTCTTC. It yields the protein CASSPLDEQFF.

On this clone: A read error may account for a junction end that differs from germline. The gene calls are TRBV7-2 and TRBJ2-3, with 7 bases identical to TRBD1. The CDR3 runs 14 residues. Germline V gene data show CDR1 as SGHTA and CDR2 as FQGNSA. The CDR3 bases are TGCGCCAGCAGCCAAGGACAGGTCACAGATACGCAGTATTTT. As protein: CASSQGQVTDTQYF.

CDR3 protein: CASSLGQGAYEQYF. The CDR3 coding sequence is TGCGCCAGCAGCCTGGGACAGGGGGCCTACGAGCAGTACTTC. The chain is built from TRBV5-1 and TRBJ2-5; the match to TRBD1 covers 11 bases. Gene TRBJ2-7 matches the end of the DNA better, so the J call may be wrong. Germline-derived CDR1 and CDR2 are SGHRS and YFSETQ. The CDR3 covers 14 residues.

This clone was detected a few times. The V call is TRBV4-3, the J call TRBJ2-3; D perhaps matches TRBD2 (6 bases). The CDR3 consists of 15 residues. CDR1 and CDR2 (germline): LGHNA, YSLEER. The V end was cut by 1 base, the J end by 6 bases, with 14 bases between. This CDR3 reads CASSQATGASDTQYF. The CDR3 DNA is TGCGCCAGCAGCCAAGCGACGGGAGCATCGGATACGCAGTATTTT.

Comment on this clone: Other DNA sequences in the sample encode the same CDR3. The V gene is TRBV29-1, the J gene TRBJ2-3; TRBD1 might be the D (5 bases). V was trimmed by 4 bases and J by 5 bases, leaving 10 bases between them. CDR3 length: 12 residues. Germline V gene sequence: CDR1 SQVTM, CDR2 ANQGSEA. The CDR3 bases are TGCAGCGTTGGGCAGGGTGGAGATACGCAGTATTTT. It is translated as CSVGQGGDTQYF.

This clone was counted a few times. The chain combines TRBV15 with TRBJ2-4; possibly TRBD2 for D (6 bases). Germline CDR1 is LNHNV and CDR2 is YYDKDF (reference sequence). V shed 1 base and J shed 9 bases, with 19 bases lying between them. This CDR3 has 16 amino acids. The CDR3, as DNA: TGTGCCACCAGCAGAGGGGGTGCGGGGCTTAACGCCATTCAGTACTTC. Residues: CATSRGGAGLNAIQYF.

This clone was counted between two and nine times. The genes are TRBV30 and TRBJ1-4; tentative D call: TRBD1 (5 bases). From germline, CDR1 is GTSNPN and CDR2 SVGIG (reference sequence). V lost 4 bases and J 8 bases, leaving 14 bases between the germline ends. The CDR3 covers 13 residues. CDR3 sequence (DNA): TGTGCCTGGACCCCAGGGTTTCGGGAAAAACTGTTTTTT. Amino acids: CAWTPGFREKLFF.

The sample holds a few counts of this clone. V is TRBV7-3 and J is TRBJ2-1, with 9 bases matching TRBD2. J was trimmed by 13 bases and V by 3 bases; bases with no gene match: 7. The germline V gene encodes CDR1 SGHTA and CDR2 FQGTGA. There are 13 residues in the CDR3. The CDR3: CASSFQPLAGQFF. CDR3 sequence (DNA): TGTGCCAGCAGCTTCCAACCCCTAGCGGGACAGTTCTTC.

The CDR3 spells CSVTPSGANVLTF. CDR3 bases: TGCAGCGTTACACCCTCTGGGGCCAACGTCCTGACTTTC. The genes are TRBV29-1 and TRBJ2-6; D gene unclear. Germline loops: CDR1 SQVTM, CDR2 ANQGSEA. This CDR3 has 13 amino acids. V dropped 5 bases and J dropped 0 bases, with 5 bases sitting between them. Supplemented by reference TRBV29-1 and TRBJ2-6, the full variable domain reads SAVISQKPSRDICQRGTSLTIQCQVDSQVTMMFWYRQQPGQSLTLIATANQGSEATYESGFVIDKFPISRPNLTFSTLTVSNMSPEDSSIYLCSVTPSGANVLTFGAGSRLTVL.

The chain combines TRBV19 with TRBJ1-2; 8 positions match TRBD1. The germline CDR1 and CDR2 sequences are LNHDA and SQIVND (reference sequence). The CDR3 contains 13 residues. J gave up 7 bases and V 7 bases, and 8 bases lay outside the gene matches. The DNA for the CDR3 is TGTGCCAGTACTGAGGACAGGGATCGTGGCTACACCTTC. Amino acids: CASTEDRDRGYTF.

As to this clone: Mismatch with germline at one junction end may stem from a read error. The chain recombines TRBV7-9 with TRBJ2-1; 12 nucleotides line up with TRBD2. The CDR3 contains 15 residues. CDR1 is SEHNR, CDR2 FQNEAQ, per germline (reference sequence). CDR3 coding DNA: TGCGCCAGCAGGCTCGGACTAGCGGGGAGCAATGAGCAGTTCTTC. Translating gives CASRLGLAGSNEQFF.

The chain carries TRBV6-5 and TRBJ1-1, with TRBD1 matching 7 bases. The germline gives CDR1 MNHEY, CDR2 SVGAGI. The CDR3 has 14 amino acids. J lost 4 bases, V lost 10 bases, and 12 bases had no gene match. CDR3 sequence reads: CAISAGGYGTEAFF. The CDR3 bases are TGTGCCATCAGCGCAGGGGGTTATGGCACTGAAGCTTTCTTT.

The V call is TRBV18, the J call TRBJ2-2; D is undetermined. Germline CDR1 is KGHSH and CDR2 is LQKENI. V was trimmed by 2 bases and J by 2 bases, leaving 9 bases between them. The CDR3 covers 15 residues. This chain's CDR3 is CASSPFPGNTGELFF. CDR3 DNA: TGTGCCAGCTCACCATTTCCGGGCAACACCGGGGAGCTGTTTTTT.

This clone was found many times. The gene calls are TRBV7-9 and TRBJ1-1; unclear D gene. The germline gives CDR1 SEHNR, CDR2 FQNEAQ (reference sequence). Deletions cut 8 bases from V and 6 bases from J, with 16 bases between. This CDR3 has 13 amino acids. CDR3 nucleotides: TGTGCCAGCGGTAAAATGGCGTACCCTGAAGCTTTCTTT. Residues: CASGKMAYPEAFF.

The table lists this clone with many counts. CDR3 DNA: TGTGCCAGCACCGCAGGGGCGGTACAGTTCCATGGCTACACCTTC. Its protein product is CASTAGAVQFHGYTF. This chain links TRBV28 with TRBJ1-2; perhaps TRBD1 as D (6 bases). Germline CDR1 and CDR2: MDHEN and SYDVKM. This CDR3 is 15 amino acids long. V was trimmed by 7 bases and J by 6 bases, leaving 21 bases between them.

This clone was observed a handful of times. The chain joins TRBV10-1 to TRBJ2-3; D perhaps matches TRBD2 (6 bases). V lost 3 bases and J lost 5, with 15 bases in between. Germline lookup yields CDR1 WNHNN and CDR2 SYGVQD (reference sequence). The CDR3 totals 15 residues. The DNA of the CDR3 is TGCGCCAGCAGTGATAGGAGCGGCGGGGTAGATACGCAGTATTTT. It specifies CASSDRSGGVDTQYF.